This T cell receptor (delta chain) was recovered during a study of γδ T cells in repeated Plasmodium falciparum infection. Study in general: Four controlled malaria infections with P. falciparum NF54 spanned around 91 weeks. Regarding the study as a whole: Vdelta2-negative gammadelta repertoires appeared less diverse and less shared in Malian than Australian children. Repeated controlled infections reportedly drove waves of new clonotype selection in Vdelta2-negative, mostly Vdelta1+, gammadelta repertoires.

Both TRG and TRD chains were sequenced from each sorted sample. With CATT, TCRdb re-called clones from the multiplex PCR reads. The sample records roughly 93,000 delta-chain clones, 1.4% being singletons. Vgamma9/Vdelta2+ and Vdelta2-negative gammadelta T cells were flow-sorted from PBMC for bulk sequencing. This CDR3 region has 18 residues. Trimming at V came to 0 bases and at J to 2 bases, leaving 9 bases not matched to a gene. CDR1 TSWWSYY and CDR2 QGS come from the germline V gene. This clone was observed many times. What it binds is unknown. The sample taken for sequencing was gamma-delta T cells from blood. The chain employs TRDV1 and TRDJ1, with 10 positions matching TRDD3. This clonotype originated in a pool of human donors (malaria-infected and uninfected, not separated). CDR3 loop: CALGELTGVLGDTDKLIF. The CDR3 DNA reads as TGTGCTCTTGGGGAACTAACAGGGGTACTGGGGGATACCGATAAACTCATCTTT.